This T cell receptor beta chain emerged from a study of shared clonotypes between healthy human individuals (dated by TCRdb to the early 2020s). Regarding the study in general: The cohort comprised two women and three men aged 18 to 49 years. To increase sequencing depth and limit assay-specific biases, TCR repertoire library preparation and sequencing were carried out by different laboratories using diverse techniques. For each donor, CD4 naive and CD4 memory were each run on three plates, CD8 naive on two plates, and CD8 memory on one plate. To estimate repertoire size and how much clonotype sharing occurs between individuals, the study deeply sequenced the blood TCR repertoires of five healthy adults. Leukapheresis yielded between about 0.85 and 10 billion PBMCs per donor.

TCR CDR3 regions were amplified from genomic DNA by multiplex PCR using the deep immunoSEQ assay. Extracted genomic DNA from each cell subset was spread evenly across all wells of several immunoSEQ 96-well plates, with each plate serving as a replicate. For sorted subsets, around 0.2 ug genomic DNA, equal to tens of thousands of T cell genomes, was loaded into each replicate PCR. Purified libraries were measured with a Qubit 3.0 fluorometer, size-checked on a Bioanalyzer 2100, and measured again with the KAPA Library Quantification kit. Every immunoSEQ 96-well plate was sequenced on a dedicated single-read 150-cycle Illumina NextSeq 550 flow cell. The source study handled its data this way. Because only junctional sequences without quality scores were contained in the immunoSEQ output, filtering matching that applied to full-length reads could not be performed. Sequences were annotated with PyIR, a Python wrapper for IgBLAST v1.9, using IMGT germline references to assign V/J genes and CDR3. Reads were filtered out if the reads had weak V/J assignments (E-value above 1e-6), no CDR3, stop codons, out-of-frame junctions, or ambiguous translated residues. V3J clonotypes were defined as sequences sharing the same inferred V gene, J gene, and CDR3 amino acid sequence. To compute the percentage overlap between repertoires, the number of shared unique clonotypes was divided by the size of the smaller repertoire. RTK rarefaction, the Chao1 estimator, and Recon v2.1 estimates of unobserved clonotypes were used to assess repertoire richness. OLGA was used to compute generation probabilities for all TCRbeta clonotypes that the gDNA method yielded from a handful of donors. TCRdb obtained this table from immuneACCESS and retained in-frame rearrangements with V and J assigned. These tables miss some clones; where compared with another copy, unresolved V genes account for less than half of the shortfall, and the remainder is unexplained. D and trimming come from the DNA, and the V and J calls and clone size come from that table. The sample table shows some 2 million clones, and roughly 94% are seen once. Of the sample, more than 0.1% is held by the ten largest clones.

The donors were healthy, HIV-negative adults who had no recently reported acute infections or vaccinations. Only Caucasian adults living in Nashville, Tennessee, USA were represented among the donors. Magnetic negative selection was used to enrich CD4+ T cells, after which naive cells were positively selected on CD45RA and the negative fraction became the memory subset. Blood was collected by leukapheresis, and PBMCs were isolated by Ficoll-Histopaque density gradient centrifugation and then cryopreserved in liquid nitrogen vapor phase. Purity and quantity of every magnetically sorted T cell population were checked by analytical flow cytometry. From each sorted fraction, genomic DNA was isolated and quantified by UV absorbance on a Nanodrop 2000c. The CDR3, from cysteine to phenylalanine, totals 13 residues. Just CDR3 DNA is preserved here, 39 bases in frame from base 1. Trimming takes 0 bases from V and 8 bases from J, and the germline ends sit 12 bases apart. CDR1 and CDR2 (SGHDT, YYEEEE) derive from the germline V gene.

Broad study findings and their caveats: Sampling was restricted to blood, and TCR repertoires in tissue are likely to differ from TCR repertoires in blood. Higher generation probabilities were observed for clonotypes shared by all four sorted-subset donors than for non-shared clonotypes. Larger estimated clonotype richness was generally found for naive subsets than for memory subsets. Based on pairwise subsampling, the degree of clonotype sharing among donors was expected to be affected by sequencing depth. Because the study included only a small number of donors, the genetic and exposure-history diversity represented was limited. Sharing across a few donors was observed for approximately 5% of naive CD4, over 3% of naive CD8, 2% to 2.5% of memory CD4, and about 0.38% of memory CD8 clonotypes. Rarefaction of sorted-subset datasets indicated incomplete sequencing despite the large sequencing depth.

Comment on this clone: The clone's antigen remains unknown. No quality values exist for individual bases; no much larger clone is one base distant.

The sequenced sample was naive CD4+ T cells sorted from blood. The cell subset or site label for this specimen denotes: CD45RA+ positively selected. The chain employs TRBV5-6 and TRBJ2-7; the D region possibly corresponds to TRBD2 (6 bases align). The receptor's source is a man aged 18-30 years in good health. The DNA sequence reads TGTGCCAGCAGCTTGGTGTCGGAGGGTAAGCAGTACTTC. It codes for CASSLVSEGKQYF.